This TCR beta chain was sequenced during a study of T-cell memory formation after mild COVID-19. Germline loops: CDR1 DFQATT, CDR2 SNEGSKA (reference sequence). Trimming took off 5 bases at V and 0 bases at J, with 11 bases between the two ends. The CDR3 is 14 residues long. TCRdb reanalysed the 5' RACE reads using MiXCR and keeps one entry per CDR3 protein. The table has under 300,000 distinct CDR3 sequences, 16% seen once. The rearrangement joins TRBV20-1 to TRBJ1-3; D possibly corresponds to TRBD1 (5 bases). Sequencing used PBMCs or a T cell subset sorted from them (not recorded which). The source is a man aged 18 to 30 who had mild COVID-19 (a few samples of this study predate the infection). Cell type and time point are not known. The CDR3 loop is CSAGAPISGNTIYF. In DNA form, the CDR3 reads TGCAGTGCTGGGGCACCCATCTCTGGAAACACCATATATTTT.